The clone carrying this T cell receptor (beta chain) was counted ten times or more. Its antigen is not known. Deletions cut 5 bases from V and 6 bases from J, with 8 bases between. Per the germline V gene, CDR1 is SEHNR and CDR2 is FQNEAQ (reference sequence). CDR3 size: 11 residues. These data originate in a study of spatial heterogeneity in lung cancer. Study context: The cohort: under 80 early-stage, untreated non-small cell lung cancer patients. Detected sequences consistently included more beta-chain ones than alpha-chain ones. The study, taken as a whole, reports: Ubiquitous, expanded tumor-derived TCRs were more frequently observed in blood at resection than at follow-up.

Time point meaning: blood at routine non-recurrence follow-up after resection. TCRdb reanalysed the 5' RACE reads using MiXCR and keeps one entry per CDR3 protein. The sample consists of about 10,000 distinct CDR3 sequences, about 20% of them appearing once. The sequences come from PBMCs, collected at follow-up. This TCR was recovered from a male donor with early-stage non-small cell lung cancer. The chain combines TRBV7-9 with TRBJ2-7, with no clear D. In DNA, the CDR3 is TGTGCCAGCAGCCCCGGGCGCGAGCAGTACTTC. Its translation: CASSPGREQYF.